This T cell receptor beta chain was captured by sequencing in a study of T cell changes during pregnancy in multiple sclerosis (dated by TCRdb to about 2019). About the study as a whole: Changes in the T cell repertoire over the course of pregnancy were examined in this study in women with multiple sclerosis.

The library came from the immunoSEQ multiplex PCR assay. TCRdb limited this immuneACCESS table to in-frame rearrangements with V and J called. A share of clones is missing; checked studies link under half to unresolved V genes, and the rest is unexplained. The sample table shows approximately 100,000 clones, and approximately 90% are seen once. About 3% of the sample belongs to the ten largest clones. The germline V gene (reference sequence) specifies MNHNY as CDR1 and SVGAGI as CDR2. The CDR3 goes from the cysteine to the phenylalanine over 15 residues. CDR3 DNA is the only sequence kept; it has 45 bases, read in frame from the first base. At the junction V is shortened by 2 bases and J by 2 bases; bases outside the gene matches: 0. This clone was observed a handful of times. It has no known antigen specificity. Base qualities are not recorded, but no much larger clone differs from it by a single base.

In this chain, TRBV6-6 is recombined with TRBJ2-1, with TRBD2 matching 10 junction bases. The sequence was collected from a female donor with multiple sclerosis, enrolled in a pregnancy study. Sequencing was performed on peripheral blood, taken after pregnancy. The CDR3 has the sequence CASSYTSGAYNEQFF. The DNA sequence is TGTGCCAGCAGTTACACTAGCGGGGCCTACAATGAGCAGTTCTTC.